Listed below are T cell receptor beta chains from one sample, sequenced in a study of human T cells and chemical hapten exposure. TCRdb used MiXCR to reprocess the RACE reads, holding one entry per CDR3 protein. The sample includes 350,000 to 400,000 distinct CDR3 sequences, roughly 6.3% of them seen just once. The material sequenced was whole blood, taken in connection with sensitization to the hapten diphenylcyclopropenone (DPC). The receptors originated from a woman between 18 and 29 years old with alopecia areata. Some clones in this sample may be carry-over from other donors' samples. Each CDR3 is given with its conserved first and last residue. A D gene is named only where the DNA matches it firmly. The size entry is marked missing in some rows and otherwise reads once, few, many or a size class.

>TRBV9|TRBD2|TRBJ2-3|-
CASSQTSGDTDTQYF
TGTGCCAGCAGCCAGACTAGCGGGGATACAGATACGCAGTATTTT
>TRBV6-2/TRBV6-3|-|TRBJ1-5|many
CASSYLGENSNQPQHF
TGTGCCAGCAGTTACCTGGGGGAAAATAGCAATCAGCCCCAGCATTTT
>TRBV12-3/TRBV12-4|-|TRBJ1-2|few
CASSNTDYGYTF
TGTGCCAGCAGTAATACAGATTATGGCTACACCTTC
>TRBV6-5|-|TRBJ1-6|-
CASSGALGALHF
TGTGCCAGCAGTGGGGCCCTAGGGGCCCTCCACTTT
>TRBV2|-|TRBJ1-4|few
CASSEEEKLFF
TGTGCCAGCAGTGAAGAAGAAAAACTGTTTTTT
>TRBV7-9|-|TRBJ2-5|-
CASSNLAETQYF
TGTGCCAGCAGTAATTTGGCGGAGACCCAGTACTTC
>TRBV21-1|-|TRBJ2-6|few
CASSSPGQGAPSSGANVLTF
TGTGCCAGCAGCTCACCGGGACAGGGGGCGCCTTCCTCTGGGGCCAACGTCCTGACTTTC
>TRBV7-2|-|TRBJ1-3|many
CASSSTGYSGNTIYF
TGTGCCAGCAGCTCAACCGGGTACTCTGGAAACACCATATATTTT
>TRBV20-1|TRBD2|TRBJ2-3|-
CSARGGQADTQYF
TGCAGTGCGCGGGGGGGCCAGGCAGATACGCAGTATTTT
>TRBV4-3|-|TRBJ1-2|many
CASSQVSLGRRDGYTF
TGCGCCAGCAGCCAAGTAAGCTTGGGACGGCGAGATGGCTACACCTTC
>TRBV5-1|-|TRBJ1-2|many
CASSLGYTGQDYGYTF
TGCGCCAGCAGCTTGGGCTACACAGGGCAGGACTATGGCTACACCTTC
>TRBV28|-|TRBJ1-1|many
CASSLLRDTEAFF
TGTGCCAGCAGTTTATTACGGGACACTGAAGCTTTCTTT
>TRBV5-1|TRBD1|TRBJ2-3|few
CASRTGQGAADTQYF
TGCGCCAGCAGGACGGGACAGGGGGCGGCAGATACGCAGTATTTT
>TRBV5-5|-|TRBJ2-6|many
CASSSMGSGANVLTF
TGTGCCAGCAGCTCTATGGGCTCTGGGGCCAACGTCCTGACTTTC
>TRBV4-2|-|TRBJ1-4|many
CASSQDMGIGKKLFF
TGTGCCAGCAGCCAAGATATGGGAATAGGAAAAAAACTGTTTTTT